Described below is a single T cell receptor beta chain sequence and its context. Its antigen is not known. V gave up 5 bases and J gave up 0 bases; unmatched junction bases: 9. Germline V CDR1 and CDR2: SGDLS, YYNGEE. The CDR3 extends over 16 amino acids. This specimen belongs to a study of beta chain features in type 1 diabetes. Turning to the study itself: The study found patients and healthy donors alike in age, gender and cell yields. Study-wide results and limits: VDJ junctions in type 1 diabetes patients carried more deletions and fewer insertions.

The whole isolated RNA underwent reverse transcription, so sequencing captured expressed TCRB transcripts. Profiling relied on immunoSEQ multiplex PCR, and the TCRdb table lists in-frame clones only, not all of them. The repertoire has a few hundred thousand clones, approximately 10% of them found once; the top ten carry around 0.015%. The rearrangement uses TRBV9 and TRBJ1-1; 8 bases are shared with TRBD1. Sequenced input: naive CD4+ T cells from blood. The TCR was taken from a woman aged 25 to 45 in good health. The CDR3: CASSLTGATMNTEAFF. The CDR3, as DNA: TGTGCCAGCAGTTTGACAGGGGCGACGATGAACACTGAAGCTTTCTTT.